The subject of this entry is one TCR beta chain. The source of the sample is a study of identical twins. A single record per CDR3 protein comes from TCRdb applying MiXCR to the 5' RACE reads. This sample yields 500,000 to 550,000 distinct CDR3 sequences, of which about a fifth are seen a single time; approximately 0.52% belongs to the top ten. The ends lost 3 bases at V and 8 bases at J; junction bases unmatched: 9. Germline V gene sequence: CDR1 MNHEY, CDR2 SMNVEV (reference sequence). The CDR3 consists of 15 residues. Another study also made use of these data, one on yellow fever vaccine responses in identical twins.

The sequencing sample was made of CD4+ T cells sorted from blood. This TCR came from a woman between 18 and 29 years old in good health. J is TRBJ2-3 and V is TRBV27; 9 positions match TRBD2. The CDR3 is CASSLNSGSGGTQYF. DNA of the CDR3: TGTGCCAGCAGTTTGAATAGCGGGAGCGGGGGTACGCAGTATTTT.